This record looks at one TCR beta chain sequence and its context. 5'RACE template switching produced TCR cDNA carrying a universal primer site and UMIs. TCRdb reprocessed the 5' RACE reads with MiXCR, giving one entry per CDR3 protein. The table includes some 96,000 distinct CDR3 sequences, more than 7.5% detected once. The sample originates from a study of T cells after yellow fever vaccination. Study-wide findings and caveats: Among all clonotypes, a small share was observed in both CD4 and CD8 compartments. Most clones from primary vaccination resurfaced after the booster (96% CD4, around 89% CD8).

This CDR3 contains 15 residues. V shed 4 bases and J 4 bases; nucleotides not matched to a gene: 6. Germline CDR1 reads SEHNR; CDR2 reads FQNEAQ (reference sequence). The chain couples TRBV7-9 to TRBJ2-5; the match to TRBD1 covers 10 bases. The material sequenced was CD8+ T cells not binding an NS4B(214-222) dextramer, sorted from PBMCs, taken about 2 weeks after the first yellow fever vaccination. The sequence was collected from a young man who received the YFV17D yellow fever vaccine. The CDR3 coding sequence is TGTGCCAGCAGCTCCCCGGGACAGGGGAGAGAGACCCAGTACTTC. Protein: CASSSPGQGRETQYF.